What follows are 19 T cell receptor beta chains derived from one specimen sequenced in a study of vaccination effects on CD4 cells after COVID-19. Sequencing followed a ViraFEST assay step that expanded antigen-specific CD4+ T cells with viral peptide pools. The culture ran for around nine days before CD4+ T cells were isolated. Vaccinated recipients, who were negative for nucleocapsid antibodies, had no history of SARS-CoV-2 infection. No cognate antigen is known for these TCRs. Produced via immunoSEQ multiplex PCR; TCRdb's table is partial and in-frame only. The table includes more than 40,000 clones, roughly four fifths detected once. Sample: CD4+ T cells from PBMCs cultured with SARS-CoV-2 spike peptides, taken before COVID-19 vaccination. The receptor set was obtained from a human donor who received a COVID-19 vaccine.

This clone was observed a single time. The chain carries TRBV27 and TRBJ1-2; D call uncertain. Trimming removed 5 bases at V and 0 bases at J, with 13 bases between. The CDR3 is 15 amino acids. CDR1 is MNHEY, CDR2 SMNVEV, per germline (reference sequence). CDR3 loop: CASSPRMGANYGYTF. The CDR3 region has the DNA TGTGCCAGCAGTCCAAGGATGGGCGCTAACTATGGCTACACCTTC.

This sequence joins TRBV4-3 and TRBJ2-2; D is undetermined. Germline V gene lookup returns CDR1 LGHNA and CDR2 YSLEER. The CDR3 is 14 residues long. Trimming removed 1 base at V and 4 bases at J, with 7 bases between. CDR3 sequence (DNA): TGCGCCAGCAGCCAAGGCAGACCCACCGGGGAGCTGTTTTTT. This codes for CASSQGRPTGELFF.

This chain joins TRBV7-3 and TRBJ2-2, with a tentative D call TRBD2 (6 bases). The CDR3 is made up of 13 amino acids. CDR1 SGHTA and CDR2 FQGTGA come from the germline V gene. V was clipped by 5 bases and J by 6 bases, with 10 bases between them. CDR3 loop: CASSPPGAGELFF. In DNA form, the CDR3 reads TGTGCCAGCAGCCCCCCGGGGGCCGGGGAGCTGTTTTTT.

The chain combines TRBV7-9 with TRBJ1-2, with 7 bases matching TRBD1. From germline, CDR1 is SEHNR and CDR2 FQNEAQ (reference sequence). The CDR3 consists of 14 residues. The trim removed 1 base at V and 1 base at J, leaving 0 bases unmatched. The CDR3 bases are TGTGCCAGCAGCTTAGGACAGGGTAACTATGGCTACACCTTC. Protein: CASSLGQGNYGYTF.

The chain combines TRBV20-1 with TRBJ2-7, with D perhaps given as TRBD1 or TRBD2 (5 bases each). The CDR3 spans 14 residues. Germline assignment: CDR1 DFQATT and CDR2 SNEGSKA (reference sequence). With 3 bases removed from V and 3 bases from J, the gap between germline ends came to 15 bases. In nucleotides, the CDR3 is TGCAGTGCTAGTAGCCCGGGGACCAGCTACGAGCAGTACGTC. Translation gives CSASSPGTSYEQYV.

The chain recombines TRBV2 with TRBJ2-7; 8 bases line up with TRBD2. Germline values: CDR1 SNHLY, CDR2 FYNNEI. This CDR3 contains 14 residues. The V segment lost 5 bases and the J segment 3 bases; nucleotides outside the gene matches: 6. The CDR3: CASSQGGTSYEQYV. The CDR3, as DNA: TGTGCCAGCAGTCAGGGAGGGACTAGCTACGAGCAGTACGTC.

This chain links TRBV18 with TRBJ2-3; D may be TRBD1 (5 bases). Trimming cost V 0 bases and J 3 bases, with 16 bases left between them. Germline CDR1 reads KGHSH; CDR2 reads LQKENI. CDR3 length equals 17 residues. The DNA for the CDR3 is TGTGCCAGCTCACCACCGATTATAAGTCAGGGAACAGATACGCAGTATTTT. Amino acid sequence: CASSPPIISQGTDTQYF.

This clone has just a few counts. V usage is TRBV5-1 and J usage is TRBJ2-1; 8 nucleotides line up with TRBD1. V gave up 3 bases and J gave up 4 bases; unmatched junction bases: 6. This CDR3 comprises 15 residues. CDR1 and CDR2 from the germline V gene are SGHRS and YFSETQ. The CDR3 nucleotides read TGCGCCAGCAGCTCCGGACAGGGAGTATACAATGAGCAGTTCTTC. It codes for CASSSGQGVYNEQFF.

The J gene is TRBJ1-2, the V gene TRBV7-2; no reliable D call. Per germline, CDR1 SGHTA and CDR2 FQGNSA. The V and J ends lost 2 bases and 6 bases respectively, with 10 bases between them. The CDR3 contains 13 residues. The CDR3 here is CASSLKSKHGYTF. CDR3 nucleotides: TGTGCCAGCAGCTTAAAGTCTAAGCATGGCTACACCTTC. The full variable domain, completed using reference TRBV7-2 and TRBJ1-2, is GAGVSQSPSNKVTEKGKDVELRCDPISGHTALYWYRQSLGQGLEFLIYFQGNSAPDKSGLPSDRFSAERTGGSVSTLTIQRTQQEDSAVYLCASSLKSKHGYTFGSGTRLTVV.

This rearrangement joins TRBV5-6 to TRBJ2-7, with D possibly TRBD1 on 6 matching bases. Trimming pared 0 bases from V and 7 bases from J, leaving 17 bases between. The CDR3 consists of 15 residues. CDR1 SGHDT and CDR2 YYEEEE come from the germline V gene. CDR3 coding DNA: TGTGCCAGCAGCTTGGGTGGGACACCTAGTCGGGAGCAGTACGTC. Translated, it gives CASSLGGTPSREQYV.

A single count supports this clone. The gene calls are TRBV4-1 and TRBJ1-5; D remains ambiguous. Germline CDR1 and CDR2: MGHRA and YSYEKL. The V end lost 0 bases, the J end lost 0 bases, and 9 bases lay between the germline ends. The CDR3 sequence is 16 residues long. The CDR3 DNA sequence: TGCGCCAGCAGCCAAGAAGGACGGGCTAGCAATCAGCCCCAGCATTTT. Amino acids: CASSQEGRASNQPQHF.

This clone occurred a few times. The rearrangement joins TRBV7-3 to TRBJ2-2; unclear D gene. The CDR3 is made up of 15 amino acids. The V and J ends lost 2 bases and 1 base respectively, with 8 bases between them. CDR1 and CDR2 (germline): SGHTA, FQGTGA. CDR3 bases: TGTGCCAGCAGCTTATCAGGCGGGAACACCGGGGAGCTGTTTTTT. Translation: CASSLSGGNTGELFF.

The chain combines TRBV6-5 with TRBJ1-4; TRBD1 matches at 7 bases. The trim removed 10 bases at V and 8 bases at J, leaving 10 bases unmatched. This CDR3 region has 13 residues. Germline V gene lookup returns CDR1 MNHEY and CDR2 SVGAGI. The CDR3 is CATMRQGVEKLFF. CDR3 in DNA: TGTGCCACTATGAGACAGGGAGTCGAAAAACTGTTTTTT.

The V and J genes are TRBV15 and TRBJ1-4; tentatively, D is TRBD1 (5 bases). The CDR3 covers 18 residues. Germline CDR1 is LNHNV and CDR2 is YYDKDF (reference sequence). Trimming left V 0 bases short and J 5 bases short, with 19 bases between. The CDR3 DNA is TGTGCCACCAGCAGAGATATCTTGGGGACTGAGAGGAATGAAAAACTGTTTTTT. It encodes CATSRDILGTERNEKLFF.

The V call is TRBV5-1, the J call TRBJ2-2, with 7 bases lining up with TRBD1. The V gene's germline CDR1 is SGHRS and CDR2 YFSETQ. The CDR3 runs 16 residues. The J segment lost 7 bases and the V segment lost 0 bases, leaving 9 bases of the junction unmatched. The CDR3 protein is CASSLASTGAGGELFF. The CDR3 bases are TGCGCCAGCAGCTTGGCCTCAACAGGGGCTGGCGGGGAGCTGTTTTTT.

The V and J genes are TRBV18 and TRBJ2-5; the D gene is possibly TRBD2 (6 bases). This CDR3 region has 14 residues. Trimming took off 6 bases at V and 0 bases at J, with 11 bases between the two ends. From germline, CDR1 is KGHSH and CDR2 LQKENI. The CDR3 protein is CASSRDLYQETQYF. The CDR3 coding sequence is TGTGCCAGCTCGCGGGACTTGTACCAAGAGACCCAGTACTTC. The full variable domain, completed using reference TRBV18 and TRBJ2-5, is NAGVMQNPRHLVRRRGQEARLRCSPMKGHSHVYWYRQLPEEGLKFMVYLQKENIIDESGMPKERFSAEFPKEGPSILRIQQVVRGDSAAYFCASSRDLYQETQYFGPGTRLLVL.

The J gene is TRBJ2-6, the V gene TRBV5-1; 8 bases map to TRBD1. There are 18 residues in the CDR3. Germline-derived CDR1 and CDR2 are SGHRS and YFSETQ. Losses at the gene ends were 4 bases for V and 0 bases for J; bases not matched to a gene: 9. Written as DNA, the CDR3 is TGCGCCAGCAGCACCCGACAGGGGTTTAACTCTGGGGCCAACGTCCTGACTTTC. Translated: CASSTRQGFNSGANVLTF.

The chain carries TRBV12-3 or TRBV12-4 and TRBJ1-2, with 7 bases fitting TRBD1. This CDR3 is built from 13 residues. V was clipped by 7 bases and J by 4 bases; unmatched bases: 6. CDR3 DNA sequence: TGTGCCAGCACCAGACAGGGTGGCTATGGCTACACCTTC. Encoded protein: CASTRQGGYGYTF.

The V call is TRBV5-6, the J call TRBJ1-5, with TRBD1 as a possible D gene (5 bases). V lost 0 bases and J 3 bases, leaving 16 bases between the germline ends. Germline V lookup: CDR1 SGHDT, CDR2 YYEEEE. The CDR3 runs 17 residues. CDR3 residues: CASSLGGAVTFNQPQHF. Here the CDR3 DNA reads TGTGCCAGCAGCTTGGGAGGGGCCGTCACCTTCAATCAGCCCCAGCATTTT.